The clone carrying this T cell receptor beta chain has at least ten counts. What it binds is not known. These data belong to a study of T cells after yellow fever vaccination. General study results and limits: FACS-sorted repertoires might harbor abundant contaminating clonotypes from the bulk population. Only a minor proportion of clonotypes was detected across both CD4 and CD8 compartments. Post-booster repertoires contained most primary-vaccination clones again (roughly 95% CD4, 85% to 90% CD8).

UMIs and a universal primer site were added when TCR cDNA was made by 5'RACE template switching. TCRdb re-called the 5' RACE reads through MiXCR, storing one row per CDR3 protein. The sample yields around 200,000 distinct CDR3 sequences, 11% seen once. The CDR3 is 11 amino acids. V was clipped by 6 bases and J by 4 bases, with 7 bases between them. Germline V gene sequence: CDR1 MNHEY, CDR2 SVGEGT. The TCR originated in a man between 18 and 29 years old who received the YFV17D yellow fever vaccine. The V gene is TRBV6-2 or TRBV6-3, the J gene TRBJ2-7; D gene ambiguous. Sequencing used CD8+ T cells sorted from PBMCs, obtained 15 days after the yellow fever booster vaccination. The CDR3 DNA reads TGTGCCAGCAGAACAAAGTACGAGCAGTACTTC. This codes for CASRTKYEQYF.